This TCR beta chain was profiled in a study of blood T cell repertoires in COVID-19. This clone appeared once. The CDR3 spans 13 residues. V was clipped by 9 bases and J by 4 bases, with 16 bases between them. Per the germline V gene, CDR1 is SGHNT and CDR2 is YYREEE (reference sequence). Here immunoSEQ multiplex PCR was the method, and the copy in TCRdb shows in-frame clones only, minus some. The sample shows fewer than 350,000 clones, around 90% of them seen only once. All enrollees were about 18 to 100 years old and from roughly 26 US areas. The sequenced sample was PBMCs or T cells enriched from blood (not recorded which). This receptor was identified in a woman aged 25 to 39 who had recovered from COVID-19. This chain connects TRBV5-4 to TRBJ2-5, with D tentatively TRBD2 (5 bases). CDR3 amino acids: CATTGLGVETQYF. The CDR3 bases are TGTGCCACCACGGGATTGGGAGTAGAGACCCAGTACTTC.